This entry lists 22 T cell receptor beta chains sequenced from one sample in a study of tumor T cells in aggressive B-cell lymphoma. Sequenced by immunoSEQ multiplex PCR; TCRdb stores in-frame clones only, minus some. This table has around 1,900 clones, around 77% appearing once. Specimen: tumor tissue. These receptors all come from an adult with diffuse large B cell lymphoma.

The chain couples TRBV6-1 to TRBJ1-2; 7 bases are a match to TRBD1. J lost 13 bases, V lost 8 bases, and 7 bases had no gene match. The germline V gene encodes CDR1 MNHNS and CDR2 SASEGT. CDR3 length: 10 amino acids. The CDR3 nucleotides read TGTGCCAGCGGGGTGACAGGGATCACCTTC. Translated, it gives CASGVTGITF.

The chain uses TRBV19 and TRBJ2-1, with no clear D. V was pared by 2 bases and J by 4 bases, with 6 bases between. This CDR3 contains 13 residues. From germline, CDR1 is LNHDA and CDR2 SQIVND (reference sequence). CDR3 DNA sequence: TGTGCCAGTAGTATACGTCTGTACAATGAGCAGTTCTTC. Translation: CASSIRLYNEQFF.

In DNA form, the CDR3 reads TGTGCCAGCAGCTTAAGTTTAGGGGGCGAGCAGTACTTC. Its protein is CASSLSLGGEQYF. The genes are TRBV13 and TRBJ2-7; possibly TRBD1 for D (6 bases). V was pared by 2 bases and J by 6 bases, with 11 bases between. The CDR3 is 13 amino acids. Germline V CDR1 and CDR2: PRHDT, FYEKMQ (reference sequence).

The rearrangement uses TRBV5-4 and TRBJ2-4, with 7 bases lining up with TRBD1. CDR1 and CDR2 (germline): SGHNT, YYREEE (reference sequence). The CDR3 runs 14 residues. V lost 4 bases to trimming and J lost 4 bases; unmatched junction nucleotides: 5. CDR3 DNA: TGTGCCAGCAGCGTAGGGGGCCTAAAAAACATTCAGTACTTC. Amino acid sequence: CASSVGGLKNIQYF.

This clone was observed a few times. The chain carries TRBV9 and TRBJ2-1; 10 positions match TRBD2. Germline V lookup: CDR1 SGDLS, CDR2 YYNGEE. CDR3 size: 15 residues. The ends lost 0 bases at V and 7 bases at J; junction bases unmatched: 4. CDR3 protein: CASSVAGLASNEQFF. As DNA, the CDR3 is TGTGCCAGCAGCGTAGCGGGACTAGCGAGTAATGAGCAGTTCTTC.

Of note for this clone: At one end, the junction sequence differs from germline, possibly due to a read error. This rearrangement joins TRBV27 to TRBJ2-2, with D maybe TRBD1 (6 bases). Germline V gene data show CDR1 as MNHEY and CDR2 as SMNVEV (reference sequence). This CDR3 has 14 amino acids. For the CDR3, the DNA is TGTGCCAGCTGGACAGACCTGAACGCCGGGGAGCTGTTTTTT. Translated, it gives CASWTDLNAGELFF.

The chain has TRBV6-1 and TRBJ1-2, with D tentatively TRBD1 (6 bases). V lost 7 bases and J 6 bases, leaving 18 bases between the germline ends. CDR1 MNHNS and CDR2 SASEGT come from the germline V gene. This CDR3 spans 14 amino acids. The CDR3 DNA sequence: TGTGCCAGCAAGCAGTCAGGGGTTATGGATGGCTACACCTTC. Translation gives CASKQSGVMDGYTF.

As to this clone: Other DNA sequences within the sample encode an identical CDR3. The rearrangement uses TRBV5-5 and TRBJ2-2, with D perhaps matching TRBD2 (6 bases). Germline CDR1 is SGHKS and CDR2 is YYEKEE (reference sequence). This CDR3 has 13 amino acids. Trimming shortened V by 3 bases and J by 6 bases, and 9 bases separated the two germline ends. CDR3 region: CASSWGTSGELFF. The CDR3 coding sequence is TGTGCCAGCAGCTGGGGGACTTCCGGGGAGCTGTTTTTT.

A few counts support this clone. The gene calls are TRBV12-5 and TRBJ2-3; D is possibly TRBD2 (6 bases). Trimming left V 5 bases short and J 2 bases short, with 11 bases between. Germline V CDR1 and CDR2: LGHNT, FRNRAP. The CDR3 runs to 14 residues. CDR3 loop: CASGGGSFTDTQYF. In DNA form, the CDR3 reads TGTGCTAGTGGTGGGGGGAGTTTCACAGATACGCAGTATTTT.

The V and J genes are TRBV19 and TRBJ1-1, with 7 bases fitting TRBD1. The trim removed 7 bases at V and 2 bases at J, leaving 16 bases unmatched. Germline V gene sequence: CDR1 LNHDA, CDR2 SQIVND (reference sequence). This CDR3 spans 17 amino acids. The CDR3 sequence: CASTPGRQGRGNTEAFF. For the CDR3, the DNA is TGTGCCAGTACCCCTGGGAGACAGGGCAGAGGTAACACTGAAGCTTTCTTT.

The rearrangement uses TRBV5-6 and TRBJ1-1, with D possibly matching TRBD1 (5 bases). This CDR3 spans 16 amino acids. CDR1 and CDR2 (germline): SGHDT, YYEEEE. With 0 bases removed from V and 4 bases from J, the gap between germline ends came to 16 bases. The CDR3 DNA is TGTGCCAGCAGCTTGGCGGGGGGAAGGAGGGGCACTGAAGCTTTCTTT. This codes for CASSLAGGRRGTEAFF.

The rearrangement links TRBV18 to TRBJ1-1, with no clear D. The germline V and J ends were trimmed by 3 bases and 4 bases, with 12 bases remaining between them. This CDR3 contains 14 residues. Germline CDR1 reads KGHSH; CDR2 reads LQKENI. The CDR3 here is CASSPLGGVTEAFF. CDR3 nucleotides: TGTGCCAGCTCACCCCTGGGAGGTGTCACTGAAGCTTTCTTT.

For the CDR3, the DNA is TGTGCCAGCAGCTGGTGGAGGACGTACCAAGAGACCCAGTACTTC. Translation gives CASSWWRTYQETQYF. The chain couples TRBV5-8 to TRBJ2-5; possible D gene TRBD2, 5 bases. This CDR3 is built from 15 residues. V shed 3 bases and J shed 0 bases, with 12 bases lying between them. Germline-derived CDR1 and CDR2 are SGHTS and YDEGEE.

The chain joins TRBV14 to TRBJ2-5; 7 bases map to TRBD2. This CDR3 region has 17 residues. V lost 4 bases to trimming and J lost 2 bases; unmatched junction nucleotides: 13. Germline loops: CDR1 SGHDN, CDR2 FVKESK. CDR3 protein: CASSPGTSARSQETQYF. In DNA, the CDR3 is TGTGCCAGCAGCCCAGGAACTAGCGCCAGATCTCAAGAGACCCAGTACTTC.

This clone was found a few times. The J gene is TRBJ2-1, the V gene TRBV6-5; D is possibly TRBD2 (6 bases). V lost 4 bases and J 8 bases, leaving 12 bases between the germline ends. Germline V gene lookup returns CDR1 MNHEY and CDR2 SVGAGI. The CDR3 runs 13 residues. DNA of the CDR3: TGTGCCAGCAGTTTAGGACTACTAGATGAGCAGTTCTTC. Encoded protein: CASSLGLLDEQFF.

This clone has only a few counts. The chain couples TRBV1 to TRBJ2-1; the table assigns TRBD1, which was not confirmed against the DNA. TRBV1 is recorded as a pseudogene. The CDR3 loop spans 15 amino acids. The CDR3 nucleotides read TGCACCAGCAGCCAAGTAGGGGGCCAGTACAATGAGCAGTTCTTC. Translation: CTSSQVGGQYNEQFF.

This clone was counted only a few times. The CDR3 DNA sequence: TGTGCCAGCAGCCCCCTAGAGCGGAATGAGCAGTTCTTC. Translating it yields CASSPLERNEQFF. J is TRBJ2-1 and V is TRBV5-6, with TRBD2 as a possible D gene (5 bases). Looked up from germline, CDR1 is SGHDT and CDR2 is YYEEEE. This CDR3 is 13 amino acids long. V was clipped by 4 bases and J by 7 bases, with 12 bases between them.

V usage is TRBV7-3 and J usage is TRBJ2-2; 9 bases map to TRBD1. This CDR3 region has 15 residues. Germline loops: CDR1 SGHTA, CDR2 FQGTGA. With 6 bases clipped from V and 5 bases from J, the junction kept 7 bases outside the gene matches. The CDR3 spells CASSTYRGRTGELFF. As DNA, the CDR3 is TGTGCCAGCAGTACCTACAGGGGGCGGACCGGGGAGCTGTTTTTT.

This chain uses TRBV5-1 with TRBJ2-3, with D possibly being TRBD2 (5 bases). V was trimmed by 0 bases and J by 5 bases, leaving 13 bases between them. The germline V gene has CDR1 SGHRS and CDR2 YFSETQ. This CDR3 has 15 residues. CDR3 coding DNA: TGCGCCAGCAGCTTGGGGCAGACCGGAGGAGATACGCAGTATTTT. Translated: CASSLGQTGGDTQYF.

This clone was detected only a few times. The chain employs TRBV7-2 and TRBJ2-7, with 7 bases identical to TRBD1. This CDR3 is 14 amino acids long. Germline loops: CDR1 SGHTA, CDR2 FQGNSA. Germline trimming cut 2 bases from V and 4 bases from J; bases unmatched to any gene: 5. The DNA for the CDR3 is TGTGCCAGCAGCTTAACCCGACAGGGTTACGAGCAGTACTTC. Protein: CASSLTRQGYEQYF. The whole variable domain, remainder taken from reference TRBV7-2 and TRBJ2-7, is GAGVSQSPSNKVTEKGKDVELRCDPISGHTALYWYRQSLGQGLEFLIYFQGNSAPDKSGLPSDRFSAERTGGSVSTLTIQRTQQEDSAVYLCASSLTRQGYEQYFGPGTRLTVT.

J is TRBJ1-5 and V is TRBV6-6; 8 positions match TRBD1. Germline V gene sequence: CDR1 MNHNY, CDR2 SVGAGI (reference sequence). The CDR3 spans 16 residues. Losses at the gene ends were 5 bases for V and 3 bases for J; bases not matched to a gene: 9. The CDR3 protein is CASSQGARRNNQPQHF. CDR3 DNA sequence: TGTGCCAGCAGTCAGGGGGCCCGCCGAAACAATCAGCCCCAGCATTTT.

This clone came up a few times. The J gene is TRBJ2-7, the V gene TRBV27; D is perhaps TRBD2 (8 bases). Germline loops: CDR1 MNHEY, CDR2 SMNVEV (reference sequence). V shed 6 bases and J shed 7 bases, with 34 bases lying between them. The CDR3 has 19 amino acids. The CDR3 sequence: CASSTTDRALTLAGGEQYF. CDR3 DNA sequence: TGTGCCAGCAGCACCACCGACAGGGCATTGACCCTGGCGGGGGGAGAGCAGTACTTC.